This TCR beta chain was identified in a study of blood T cell repertoires in COVID-19. About the research overall: The United States, Italy and Spain provided the acute and convalescent COVID-19 samples. T cells, B-cell-depleted T cells, or PBMCs provided the cDNA or gDNA that served as material.

In the authors' workflow: Estimation of nucleated cell counts relied on the amplification of reference gene primers. Measured with immunoSEQ multiplex PCR; TCRdb has only the in-frame clones, and not every one. From that table come the V and J calls and clone size; the DNA was used to work out D and trimming. This table holds roughly 33,000 clones, more than 85% found once. This CDR3 has 15 residues. The germline V and J ends were trimmed by 7 bases and 7 bases, with 19 bases remaining between them. Germline V gene data show CDR1 as SEHNR and CDR2 as FQNEAQ (reference sequence). Material for sequencing was peripheral blood. This sequence was found in a human donor in a cohort sampled during active COVID-19. J is TRBJ1-4 and V is TRBV7-9; a possible D gene is TRBD1 (5 bases). Written as DNA, the CDR3 is TGTGCCAGCAAACCGGTAGGGCAGGGAGGTGAAAAACTGTTTTTT. Translating it yields CASKPVGQGGEKLFF.